This T cell receptor beta chain was captured by sequencing in a study of CD4 T cells in relation to SARS-CoV-2 and coronaviruses (dated by TCRdb to about 2021). Context from the whole study: In the ViraFEST assay, PBMCs were grown with antigen for approximately 9 days, and TCR beta CDR3s were then sequenced to identify antigen-specific clonal expansions. An HIV-1 Nef peptide pool or a culture without peptide was used as the negative reference condition. Using patient-derived lymphoblastoid cell lines, the shared crossreactive spike epitopes were mapped to their HLA restriction. At the level of individual TCR clonotypes, the study evaluated whether memory CD4+ T cells crossreact between the spike proteins of SARS-CoV-2 and those of common cold coronaviruses. The Adaptive Biotechnologies TCR-sequencing kit was used for samples from a few pre-COVID donors and for the naive versus memory experiments, whereas the other data were Illumina-based. For other donors in the study, expansion assays were sequenced with a different, Illumina-based TCR-beta assay.

CD4+ T cells from unexposed donors were collected before the COVID-19 pandemic (2011-2018). The EasySep CD4+ T cell isolation kit was used to isolate CD4+ T cells once the cultures had run for roughly eleven days. As cell numbers permitted, CD4+ T cells from unexposed donors were tested for reactivity to SARS-CoV-2 S and N and to four common cold coronavirus spike pools. PBMCs were cultured at a few million per well in IMDM supplemented with about 5% human AB serum and 10 IU/ml IL-2. Half of the culture medium was replaced with fresh IL-2-containing medium on days 3 and 7. Triplicate replicate wells were generally used for each peptide culture condition. The leukapheresis product for the unexposed donors was obtained through commercial purchase. Ficoll-Paque PLUS gradient centrifugation was used to isolate PBMCs from either whole blood or leukapheresis product. PBMCs were either cryopreserved at -140°C or used fresh in the expansion assay. The QIAamp Micro DNA Kit was used to extract genomic DNA from the CD4+ T cells.

Turning to this clone: Its specific antigen is unknown. No base-level quality is on record; no much larger clone is a single base apart.

General findings and caveats noted by the study authors: Significantly weaker SARS-CoV-2-driven expansion was shown by crossreactive clones than by monoreactive clones, consistent with antigenic imprinting. Since the crossreactivity analysis centred on spike protein, crossreactivity against other viral proteins was not assessed. The study was limited by small numbers of patients and tested TCRs. Because no donor provided both pre-pandemic and post-infection samples, tracing the source of pre-existing responses was limited. Approximately 60% of donors had memory CD4+ clonotypes that crossrecognized SARS-CoV-2 and at least one common cold coronavirus spike.

The V end loses 4 bases and the J end loses 0 bases, and a stretch of 6 bases separates them. The CDR3 has 13 amino acids, counting the end cysteine and phenylalanine. Only the CDR3 portion is preserved as DNA: 39 bases, with reading frame beginning at the first base. Sequences SEHNR (CDR1) and FQNEAQ (CDR2) are obtained from the germline V gene (reference sequence). To prepare the library, the immunoSEQ multiplex PCR assay was applied. The authors processed their data as follows. During preprocessing, nonproductive sequences were discarded, as were any CDR3s that did not begin with C, did not end with F or W, or were shorter than 7 amino acids. Antigen-specific clonotypes were called with the MANAFEST web app, based on expansion relative to reference and other culture wells. A clone counted as positive if significantly expanded in 2 of 3 replicate wells versus the reference culture at FDR below 0.05. To be called positive, a clone also had to show significant expansion compared with every other tandem well and an odds ratio greater than 5. After three terminal residues were trimmed from each end, CDR3 homology was quantified as pairwise Levenshtein distance using the stringdist R package. Sourced from immuneACCESS, this table was stored by TCRdb with only in-frame sequences that have V and J called. A share of the clones is absent; for the studies checked, an unresolved V gene accounts for under half, and the remainder has no known explanation. Clone size and the V and J calls come from that table; the DNA yielded D and trimming. The sample includes approximately 24,000 clones, with about 75% observed a single time. Around 12% of the sample is held by the ten biggest clonotypes.

This TCR derives from a human donor in good health. What was sequenced was CD4+ T cells from PBMCs, cultured in vitro. The chain is assembled from TRBV7-9 and TRBJ1-1; TRBD1 is possibly the D segment (5 matching bases). The DNA sequence is TGTGCCAGCAGCTGGGGGTTGAACACTGAAGCTTTCTTT. Translated, this gives CASSWGLNTEAFF.